The following is a T cell receptor beta chain sequence with its context. Trimming left V 3 bases short and J 4 bases short, with 10 bases between. Germline CDR1 reads MNHEY; CDR2 reads SMNVEV (reference sequence). The CDR3 runs 15 residues. The data were obtained in a study of blood T cell repertoires in COVID-19. The overall study: Sources were T cells, B-cell-depleted T cells, or PBMCs; the material itself was cDNA or gDNA.

Generated by immunoSEQ multiplex PCR, the TCRdb table keeps only in-frame clones and is missing some. The data contain over 90,000 clones, approximately 92% of them singletons. The chain links TRBV27 to TRBJ1-6; TRBD1 might be the D (6 bases). The sequence was collected from a woman aged 45-65 years with COVID-19, enrolled during active disease. Sequenced: peripheral blood. This CDR3 reads CASSLGGRYNSPLHF. CDR3 DNA sequence: TGTGCCAGCAGTTTGGGGGGGCGATATAATTCACCCCTCCACTTT.